This TCR beta chain was recovered during a study of vaccination and CD4 T cells after COVID-19. On the study more broadly: Two doses of either BNT162b2 or mRNA-1273 vaccine were given to participants.

Regarding treatment: approximately nine-day PBMC culture with coronavirus spike peptide pools or control peptides (ViraFEST assay). Cultures of PBMCs, a few million per well, were set up with 9 to 10 IU/ml IL-2 and 8 to 10 ug/ml peptide pools. The germline V gene encodes CDR1 SGHTA and CDR2 FQGNSA. Trimming removed 1 base from V and 2 bases from J, with 13 bases in between. The CDR3 has 16 amino acids. The Oncomine TCR Beta short-read assay was what sequenced the DNA obtained from cultured CD4+ T cells. Using its own MiXCR run on the PCR reads, TCRdb lists one record per CDR3 protein. The sample holds roughly 18,000 distinct CDR3 sequences, about 39% seen once. This clonotype was seen a handful of times. No antigen is known for it.

The chain carries TRBV7-2 and TRBJ2-3; TRBD1 might be the D (6 bases). The material was CD4+ T cells from blood, cultured in vitro, obtained after SARS-CoV-2 vaccination. The sequence was collected from a human donor who had recovered from COVID-19. In DNA form, the CDR3 reads TGTGCCAGCAGCTTAGAACGGGACACCTTCACAGATACGCAGTATTTT. Translated, it gives CASSLERDTFTDTQYF.